A selection of T cell receptor beta chains follows, all from one sample in a study of beta chain features in type 1 diabetes. Using immunoSEQ multiplex PCR, the repertoire was profiled, and TCRdb retains in-frame clones only, with some absent. The sample holds 100,000 to 150,000 clones, approximately 10% seen once. Material for sequencing was central memory CD4+ T cells from blood. The receptors come from a man between 25 and 39 years old with type 1 diabetes. CDR3s include the opening cysteine and the closing phenylalanine or tryptophan. The D gene is left open where the match is weak. For some rows the clone size is stated as once, few or many, or as a class when expanded; others skip it.

J: TRBJ1-6
length: 15
D: TRBD1
size: NA
V: TRBV2
DNA: TGTGCCAGCAGGAAGGACAGGGCAAGTGATTCACCCCTCCACTTT
CDR3: CASRKDRASDSPLHF

J: TRBJ1-1
length: 16
D: TRBD1
size: few
V: TRBV19
DNA: TGTGCCAGTAGTGGGGACAGGGGCCTTTTGAACACTGAAGCTTTCTTT
CDR3: CASSGDRGLLNTEAFF

J: TRBJ2-5
length: 14
D: TRBD1
size: few
V: TRBV7-2
DNA: TGTGCCAGCAGCTACACAGGGGAAGGAGGGACCCAGTACTTC
CDR3: CASSYTGEGGTQYF

J: TRBJ2-5
length: 11
D: NA
size: NA
V: TRBV20-1
DNA: TGCAGTGCTAGCCCCACCGGAGGCCAGTACTTC
CDR3: CSASPTGGQYF

J: TRBJ1-5
length: 12
D: NA
size: few
V: TRBV2
DNA: TGTGCCAGCATCAGAGGGAATCAGCCCCAGCATTTT
CDR3: CASIRGNQPQHF

J: TRBJ1-2
length: 14
D: NA
size: few
V: TRBV2
DNA: TGTGCCAGCAGCCCCCGGCGGAGGGATGGTGGCTACACCTTC
CDR3: CASSPRRRDGGYTF

J: TRBJ1-4
length: 15
D: TRBD1
size: NA
V: TRBV4-1
DNA: TGCGCCAGCAGCCAAGAGGGGACAGGGGATGAAAAACTGTTTTTT
CDR3: CASSQEGTGDEKLFF

J: TRBJ2-3
length: 14
D: NA
size: NA
V: TRBV1
DNA: TGCACCAGCAGCCAAGTCGCGGGTCTGGATACGCAGTATTTT
CDR3: CTSSQVAGLDTQYF

J: TRBJ2-7
length: 13
D: NA
size: NA
V: TRBV27
DNA: TGTGCCAGCAGTTTATCGGGTGGGGCCGAGCAGTACTTC
CDR3: CASSLSGGAEQYF

J: TRBJ1-5
length: 14
D: TRBD1
size: few
V: TRBV19
DNA: TGTGCCAGTAAGTTGGGGACAGGGAATCAGCCCCAGCATTTT
CDR3: CASKLGTGNQPQHF

J: TRBJ1-1
length: 13
D: NA
size: NA
V: TRBV6-6
DNA: TGTGCCAGCAGTTACGCGACAGCCACTGAAGCTTTCTTT
CDR3: CASSYATATEAFF

J: TRBJ1-5
length: 12
D: TRBD1
size: NA
V: TRBV6-5
DNA: TGTGCCAGCCGGACAGGGGGTCAGCCCCAGCATTTT
CDR3: CASRTGGQPQHF

J: TRBJ2-7
length: 14
D: NA
size: few
V: TRBV7-8
DNA: TGTGCCAGCAGCCCTCAGGACAGCTCCTACGAGCAGTACTTC
CDR3: CASSPQDSSYEQYF

J: TRBJ2-3
length: 16
D: TRBD2
size: NA
V: TRBV4-2
DNA: TGTGCCAGCAGCCAAGGACTAGCGGGGGGTTCAGATACGCAGTATTTT
CDR3: CASSQGLAGGSDTQYF

J: TRBJ1-2
length: 15
D: NA
size: few
V: TRBV7-2
DNA: TGTGCCAGCAGCTTAGCGCCCGTGACAATCTATGGCTACACCTTC
CDR3: CASSLAPVTIYGYTF

J: TRBJ2-5
length: 14
D: NA
size: few
V: TRBV5-4
DNA: TGTGCCAGCAGCTTGTTCGACAACCAAGAGACCCAGTACTTC
CDR3: CASSLFDNQETQYF

J: TRBJ2-3
length: 14
D: TRBD1
size: few
V: TRBV29-1
DNA: TGCAGCGTTAGGGGTACAGGGGCCCCAGATACGCAGTATTTT
CDR3: CSVRGTGAPDTQYF

J: TRBJ2-1
length: 13
D: NA
size: few
V: TRBV4-3
DNA: TGCGCCAGCAGCCAAGATCTCGGGGGTGAGCAGTTCTTC
CDR3: CASSQDLGGEQFF

J: TRBJ2-2
length: 14
D: TRBD2
size: NA
V: TRBV5-1
DNA: TGCGCCAGTCGGCCGGGGGGTAACACCGGGGAGCTGTTTTTT
CDR3: CASRPGGNTGELFF

J: TRBJ2-3
length: 15
D: TRBD1
size: few
V: TRBV11-2
DNA: TGTGCCAGCAGCTTAGCCAGGGGGTACACAGATACGCAGTATTTT
CDR3: CASSLARGYTDTQYF

J: TRBJ2-3
length: 18
D: TRBD2
size: NA
V: TRBV7-2
DNA: TGTGCCAGCAGCTTCCAGGGACTAGCGGGGGGAGGCACAGATACGCAGTATTTT
CDR3: CASSFQGLAGGGTDTQYF

J: TRBJ1-4
length: 13
D: NA
size: NA
V: TRBV28
DNA: TGTGCCACCCAACAGGGTAGGGGTGAAAAACTGTTTTTT
CDR3: CATQQGRGEKLFF

J: TRBJ2-4
length: 16
D: NA
size: NA
V: TRBV5-4
DNA: TGTGCCAGCAGCTTTGGATCCAGGCCGACCAAAAACATTCAGTACTTC
CDR3: CASSFGSRPTKNIQYF

J: TRBJ1-2
length: 13
D: TRBD1
size: few
V: TRBV7-9
DNA: TGTGCCAGTCAGGGGCAGGGGGGAGATGGCTACACCTTC
CDR3: CASQGQGGDGYTF

J: TRBJ2-5
length: 18
D: TRBD2
size: few
V: TRBV28
DNA: TGTGCCAGCAGTCCCCCCCGAGGTCGCGGGGGGGCCTATGAGACCCAGTACTTC
CDR3: CASSPPRGRGGAYETQYF